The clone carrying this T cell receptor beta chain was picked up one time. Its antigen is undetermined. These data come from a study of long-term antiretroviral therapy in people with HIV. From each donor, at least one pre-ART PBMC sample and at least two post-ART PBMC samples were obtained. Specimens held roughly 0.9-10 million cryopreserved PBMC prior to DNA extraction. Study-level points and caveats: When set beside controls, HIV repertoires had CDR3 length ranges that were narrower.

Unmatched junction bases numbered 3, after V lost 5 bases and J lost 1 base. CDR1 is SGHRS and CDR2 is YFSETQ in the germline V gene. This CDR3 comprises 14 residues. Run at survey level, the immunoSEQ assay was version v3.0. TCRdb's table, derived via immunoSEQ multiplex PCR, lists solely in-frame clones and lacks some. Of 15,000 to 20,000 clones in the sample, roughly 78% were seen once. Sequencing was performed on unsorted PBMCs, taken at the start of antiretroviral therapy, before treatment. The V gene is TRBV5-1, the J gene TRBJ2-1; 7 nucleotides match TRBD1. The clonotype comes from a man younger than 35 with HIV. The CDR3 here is CASRVQGSYNEQFF. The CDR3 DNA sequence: TGCGCCAGCAGGGTACAGGGGTCCTACAATGAGCAGTTCTTC.